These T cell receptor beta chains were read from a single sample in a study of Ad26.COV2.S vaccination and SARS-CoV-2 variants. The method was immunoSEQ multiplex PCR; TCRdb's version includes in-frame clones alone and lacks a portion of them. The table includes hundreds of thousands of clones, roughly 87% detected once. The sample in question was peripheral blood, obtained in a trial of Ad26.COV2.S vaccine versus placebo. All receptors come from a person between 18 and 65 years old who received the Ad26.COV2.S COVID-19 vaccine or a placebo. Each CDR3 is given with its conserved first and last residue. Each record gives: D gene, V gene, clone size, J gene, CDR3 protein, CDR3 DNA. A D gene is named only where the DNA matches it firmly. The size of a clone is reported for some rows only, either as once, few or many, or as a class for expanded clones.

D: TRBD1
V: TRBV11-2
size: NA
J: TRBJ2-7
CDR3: CASSPGQGAREQYF
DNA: TGTGCCAGCAGCCCGGGACAGGGGGCGAGAGAGCAGTACTTC

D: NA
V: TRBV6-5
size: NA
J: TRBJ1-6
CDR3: CASSYLPGRENSPLHF
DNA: TGTGCCAGCAGTTACTTACCGGGACGGGAAAATTCACCCCTCCACTTT

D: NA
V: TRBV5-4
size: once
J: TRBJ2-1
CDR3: CASSPQDRRHEQFF
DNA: TGTGCCAGCAGCCCACAGGACAGACGGCATGAGCAGTTCTTC

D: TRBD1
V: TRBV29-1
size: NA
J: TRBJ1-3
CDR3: CSAAQGAPGNTIYF
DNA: TGCAGCGCCGCCCAGGGGGCGCCTGGAAACACCATATATTTT

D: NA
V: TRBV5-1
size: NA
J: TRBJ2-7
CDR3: CASSLGGAGANPYEQYF
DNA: TGCGCCAGCAGCTTGGGAGGTGCGGGGGCTAATCCCTACGAGCAGTACTTC

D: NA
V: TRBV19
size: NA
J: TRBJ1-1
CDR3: CASSNSRATEAFF
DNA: TGTGCCAGTAGTAATAGCAGGGCCACTGAAGCTTTCTTT

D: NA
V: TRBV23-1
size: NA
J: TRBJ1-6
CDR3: CASRAGGGIVNSPLHF
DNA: TGCGCCAGCAGGGCAGGCGGGGGCATCGTTAATTCACCCCTCCACTTT

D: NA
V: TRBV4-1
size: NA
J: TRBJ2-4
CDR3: CASSQPTGAKNIQYF
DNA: TGCGCCAGCAGCCAACCGACAGGAGCCAAAAACATTCAGTACTTC

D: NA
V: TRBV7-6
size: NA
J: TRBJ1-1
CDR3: CASSPVGRANTEAFF
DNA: TGTGCCAGCAGCCCAGTGGGACGGGCGAACACTGAAGCTTTCTTT

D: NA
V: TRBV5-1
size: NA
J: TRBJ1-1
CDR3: CASSPEMNTEAFF
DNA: TGCGCCAGCAGCCCGGAGATGAACACTGAAGCTTTCTTT

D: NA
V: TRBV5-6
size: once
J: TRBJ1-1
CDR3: CASSSGLRNTEAFF
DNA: TGTGCCAGCAGCTCGGGGTTGCGGAACACTGAAGCTTTCTTT

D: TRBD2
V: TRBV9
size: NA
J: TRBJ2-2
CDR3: CASSVRLAGAGGELFF
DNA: TGTGCCAGCAGCGTACGACTAGCGGGGGCGGGCGGGGAGCTGTTTTTT

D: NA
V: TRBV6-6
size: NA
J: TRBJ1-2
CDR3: CASSWRTDTGGYGYTF
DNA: TGTGCCAGCAGCTGGCGGACAGACACCGGGGGTTATGGCTACACCTTC

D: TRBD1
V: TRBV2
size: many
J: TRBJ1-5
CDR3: CASSFLQGANQPQHF
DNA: TGTGCCAGCAGCTTTCTGCAGGGGGCCAATCAGCCCCAGCATTTT

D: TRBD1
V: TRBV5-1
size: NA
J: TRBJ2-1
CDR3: CASYIQGAYNEQFF
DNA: TGCGCCAGCTATATACAGGGGGCCTACAATGAGCAGTTCTTC

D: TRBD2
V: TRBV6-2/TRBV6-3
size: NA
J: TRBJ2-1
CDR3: CASSPPGISGGGYEQFF
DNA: TGTGCCAGCAGTCCCCCGGGGATTAGCGGGGGTGGATATGAGCAGTTCTTC

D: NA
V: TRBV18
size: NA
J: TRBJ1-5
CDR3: CASSPPLGGGGGNQPQHF
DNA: TGTGCCAGCTCACCTCCCCTCGGGGGTGGAGGTGGCAATCAGCCCCAGCATTTT

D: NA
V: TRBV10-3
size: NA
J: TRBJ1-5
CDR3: CAISESPDQPQHF
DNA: TGTGCCATCAGTGAGTCGCCGGATCAGCCCCAGCATTTT

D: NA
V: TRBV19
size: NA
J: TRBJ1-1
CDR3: CASSIGQLNTEAFF
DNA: TGTGCCAGTAGTATAGGCCAGCTGAACACTGAAGCTTTCTTT

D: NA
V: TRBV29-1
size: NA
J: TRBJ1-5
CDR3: CSVGGGGNQPQHF
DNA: TGCAGCGTTGGGGGTGGGGGCAATCAGCCCCAGCATTTT

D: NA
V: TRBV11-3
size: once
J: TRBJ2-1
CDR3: CASSLSRGDYNEQFF
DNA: TGTGCCAGCAGCTTATCCAGGGGTGATTACAATGAGCAGTTCTTC

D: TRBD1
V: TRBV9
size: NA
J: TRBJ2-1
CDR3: CASSLQTGPYNEQFF
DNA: TGTGCCAGCAGCTTACAGACAGGGCCCTACAATGAGCAGTTCTTC

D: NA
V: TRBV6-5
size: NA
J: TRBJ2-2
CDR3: CASGRTGELFF
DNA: TGTGCCAGCGGAAGGACCGGGGAGCTGTTTTTT

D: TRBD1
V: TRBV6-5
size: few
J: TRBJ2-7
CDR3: CASRGQGAGSYEQYF
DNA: TGTGCCAGCAGAGGACAGGGGGCCGGGAGCTACGAGCAGTACTTC

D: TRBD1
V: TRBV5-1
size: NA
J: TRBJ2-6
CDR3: CASSWTGGGGANVLTF
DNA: TGCGCCAGCAGCTGGACAGGGGGTGGGGGGGCCAACGTCCTGACTTTC

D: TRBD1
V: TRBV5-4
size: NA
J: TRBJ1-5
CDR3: CASSSGQGNQPQHF
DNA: TGTGCCAGCAGCTCCGGACAGGGCAATCAGCCCCAGCATTTT

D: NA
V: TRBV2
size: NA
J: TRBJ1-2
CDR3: CASKQGPTGGYTF
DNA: TGTGCCAGCAAACAGGGTCCCACCGGGGGCTACACCTTC

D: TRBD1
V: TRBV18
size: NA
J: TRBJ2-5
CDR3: CASSPLAGGAETQYF
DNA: TGTGCCAGCTCACCCTTGGCAGGGGGCGCCGAGACCCAGTACTTC

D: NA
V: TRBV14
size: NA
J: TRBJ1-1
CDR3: CASSQTPVGGRMNTEAFF
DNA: TGTGCCAGCAGCCAAACCCCGGTGGGGGGTAGGATGAACACTGAAGCTTTCTTT

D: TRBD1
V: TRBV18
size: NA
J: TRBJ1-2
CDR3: CASSPDREGHGYTF
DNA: TGTGCCAGCTCCCCGGACAGGGAGGGGCATGGCTACACCTTC

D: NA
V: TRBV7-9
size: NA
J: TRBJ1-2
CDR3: CASSVGLYGYTF
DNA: TGTGCCAGCAGCGTCGGGTTATATGGCTACACCTTC

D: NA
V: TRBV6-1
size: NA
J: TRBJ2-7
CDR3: CASSEVPGAYEQYF
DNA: TGTGCCAGCAGTGAAGTCCCAGGCGCCTACGAGCAGTACTTC

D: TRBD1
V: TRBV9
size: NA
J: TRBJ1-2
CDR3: CASSAPNRGGYGYTF
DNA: TGTGCCAGCAGCGCCCCGAACAGGGGAGGCTATGGCTACACCTTC

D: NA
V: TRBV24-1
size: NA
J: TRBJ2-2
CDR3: CATSDPLDGGELFF
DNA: TGTGCCACCAGTGATCCCCTGGACGGCGGGGAGCTGTTTTTT

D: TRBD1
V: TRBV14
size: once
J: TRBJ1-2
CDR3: CASSKGARGYTF
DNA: TGTGCCAGCAGCAAGGGGGCGAGGGGCTACACCTTC

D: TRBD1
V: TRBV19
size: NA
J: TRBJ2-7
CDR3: CASSIDPDRSTYEQYF
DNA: TGTGCCAGTAGTATAGATCCGGACAGGTCTACCTACGAGCAGTACTTC

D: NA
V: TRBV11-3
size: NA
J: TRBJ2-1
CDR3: CASSQGGEQFF
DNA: TGTGCCAGCAGCCAGGGGGGTGAGCAGTTCTTC

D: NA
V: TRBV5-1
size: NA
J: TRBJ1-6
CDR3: CASSESRAGTPPLHF
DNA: TGCGCCAGCAGCGAAAGTAGGGCAGGGACTCCACCCCTCCACTTT

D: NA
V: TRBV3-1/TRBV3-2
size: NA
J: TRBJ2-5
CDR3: CASSQVVETQYF
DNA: TGTGCCAGCAGCCAAGTGGTAGAGACCCAGTACTTC

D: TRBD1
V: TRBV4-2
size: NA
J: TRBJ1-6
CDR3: CASSHPDRGNSPLHF
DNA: TGTGCCAGCAGCCATCCGGACAGGGGCAATTCACCCCTCCACTTT

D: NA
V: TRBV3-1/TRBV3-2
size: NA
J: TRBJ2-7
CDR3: CASNPPGGRRGEQYF
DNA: TGTGCCAGCAACCCCCCGGGCGGGCGTCGGGGTGAGCAGTACTTC